A single T cell receptor beta chain is shown here with its context. Its antigen is not known. This specimen belongs to a study of post-analysis software for immune sequencing data. Notes on the study in general: Controls had lower frequencies than patients of about 5 TRBV segments, which included TRBV5-6, TRBV5-1 and TRBV20-1. Those samples that were prepared in the same batch co-clustered strongly by F measure. Multiple sclerosis was associated with a significant reduction in normalized Chao1 diversity relative to controls.

Presence of unique molecular identifiers characterized the TCR beta cDNA libraries. Each sample of about 1 to 10 million input T cells yielded around 500,000 cDNA molecules, so each molecule approximated one T cell. TCRdb reprocessed the PCR reads with MiXCR, giving one entry per CDR3 protein. This table holds approximately 730,000 distinct CDR3 sequences, 25% to 30% found once. Per the germline V gene, CDR1 is SGHTA and CDR2 is FQGNSA. Trimming pared 6 bases from V and 4 bases from J, leaving 20 bases between. The CDR3 is made up of 16 amino acids. The rearrangement uses TRBV7-2 and TRBJ2-3; D may be TRBD2 (7 bases). This sequence originates from a girl aged 10-17 years with multiple sclerosis. Sequencing used blood. This CDR3 reads CASSSEGGTISDTQYF. For the CDR3, the DNA is TGTGCCAGCAGTTCCGAGGGGGGGACCATCTCAGATACGCAGTATTTT. The full variable domain, in which reference TRBV7-2 and TRBJ2-3 provide the parts outside the CDR3, is GAGVSQSPSNKVTEKGKDVELRCDPISGHTALYWYRQSLGQGLEFLIYFQGNSAPDKSGLPSDRFSAERTGGSVSTLTIQRTQQEDSAVYLCASSSEGGTISDTQYFGPGTRLTVL.